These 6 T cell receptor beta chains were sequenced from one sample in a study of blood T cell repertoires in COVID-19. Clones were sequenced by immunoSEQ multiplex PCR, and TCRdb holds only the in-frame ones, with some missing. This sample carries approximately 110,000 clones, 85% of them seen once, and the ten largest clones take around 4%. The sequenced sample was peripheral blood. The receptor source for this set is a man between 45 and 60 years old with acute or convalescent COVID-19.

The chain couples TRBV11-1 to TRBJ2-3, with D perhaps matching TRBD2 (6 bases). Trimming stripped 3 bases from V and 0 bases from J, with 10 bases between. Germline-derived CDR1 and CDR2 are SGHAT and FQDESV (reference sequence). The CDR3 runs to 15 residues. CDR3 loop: CASSLRDSSTDTQYF. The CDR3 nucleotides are TGTGCCAGCAGCTTGCGGGACTCTAGCACAGATACGCAGTATTTT. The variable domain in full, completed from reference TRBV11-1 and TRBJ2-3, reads EAEVAQSPRYKITEKSQAVAFWCDPISGHATLYWYRQILGQGPELLVQFQDESVVDDSQLPKDRFSAERLKGVDSTLKIQPAELGDSAMYLCASSLRDSSTDTQYFGPGTRLTVL.

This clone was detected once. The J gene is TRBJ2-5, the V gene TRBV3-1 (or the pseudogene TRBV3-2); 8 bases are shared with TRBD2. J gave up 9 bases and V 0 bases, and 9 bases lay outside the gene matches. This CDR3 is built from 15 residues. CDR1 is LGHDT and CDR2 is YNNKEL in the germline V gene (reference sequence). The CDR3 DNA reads TGTGCCAGCAGCCAAGATTCTAGCGGGCCCAGGGCCCAGTACTTC. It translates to CASSQDSSGPRAQYF.

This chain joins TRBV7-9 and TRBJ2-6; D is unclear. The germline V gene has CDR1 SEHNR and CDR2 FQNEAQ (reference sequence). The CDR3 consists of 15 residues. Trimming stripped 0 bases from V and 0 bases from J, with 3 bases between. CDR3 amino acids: CASSLASSGANVLTF. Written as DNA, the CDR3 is TGTGCCAGCAGCTTAGCGAGCTCTGGGGCCAACGTCCTGACTTTC.

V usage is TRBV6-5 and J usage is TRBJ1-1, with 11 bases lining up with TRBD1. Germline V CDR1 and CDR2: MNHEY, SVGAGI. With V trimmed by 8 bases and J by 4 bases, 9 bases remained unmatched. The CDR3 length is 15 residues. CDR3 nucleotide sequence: TGTGCCAGCGGAAGAGGACAGGGGGCGGCCACTGAAGCTTTCTTT. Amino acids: CASGRGQGAATEAFF.

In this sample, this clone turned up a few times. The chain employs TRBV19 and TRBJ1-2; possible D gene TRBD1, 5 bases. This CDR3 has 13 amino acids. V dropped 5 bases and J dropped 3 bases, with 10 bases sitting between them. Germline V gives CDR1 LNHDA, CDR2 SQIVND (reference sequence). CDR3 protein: CASSEDKYYGYTF. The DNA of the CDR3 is TGTGCCAGTAGTGAGGACAAGTACTATGGCTACACCTTC. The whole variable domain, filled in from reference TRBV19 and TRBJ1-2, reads DGGITQSPKYLFRKEGQNVTLSCEQNLNHDAMYWYRQDPGQGLRLIYYSQIVNDFQKGDIAEGYSVSREKKESFPLTVTSAQKNPTAFYLCASSEDKYYGYTFGSGTRLTVV.

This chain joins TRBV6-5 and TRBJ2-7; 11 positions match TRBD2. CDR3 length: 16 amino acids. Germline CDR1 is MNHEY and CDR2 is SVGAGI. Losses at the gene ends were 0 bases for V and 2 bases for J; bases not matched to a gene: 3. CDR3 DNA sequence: TGTGCCAGCAGTTACTCCACGACTAGCGGGGCCTACGAGCAGTACTTC. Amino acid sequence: CASSYSTTSGAYEQYF.